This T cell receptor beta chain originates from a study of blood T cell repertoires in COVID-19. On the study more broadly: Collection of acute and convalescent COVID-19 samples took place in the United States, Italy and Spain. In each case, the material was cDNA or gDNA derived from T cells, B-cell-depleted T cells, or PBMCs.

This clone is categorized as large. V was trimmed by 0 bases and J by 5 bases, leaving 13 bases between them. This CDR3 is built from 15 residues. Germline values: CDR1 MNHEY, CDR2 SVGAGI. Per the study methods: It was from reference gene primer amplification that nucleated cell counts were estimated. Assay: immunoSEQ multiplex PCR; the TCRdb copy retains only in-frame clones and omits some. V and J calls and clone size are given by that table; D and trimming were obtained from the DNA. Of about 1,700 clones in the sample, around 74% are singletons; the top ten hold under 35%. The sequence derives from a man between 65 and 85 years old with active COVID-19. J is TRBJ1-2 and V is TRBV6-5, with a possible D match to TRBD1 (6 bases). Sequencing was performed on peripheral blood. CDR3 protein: CASSYSRGGEYGYTF. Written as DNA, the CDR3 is TGTGCCAGCAGTTACTCGCGGGGGGGCGAGTATGGCTACACCTTC.